The clone carrying this TCR beta chain qualifies as medium-sized. Its target is unknown. The sample belongs to a study of CD8 T cells in ankylosing spondylitis. Looked up from germline, CDR1 is LNHDA and CDR2 is SQIVND (reference sequence). The V end lost 3 bases, the J end lost 6 bases, and 14 bases lay between the germline ends. There are 14 residues in the CDR3. The study, taken as a whole, reports: Earlier reports found some motif variants in synovial fluid and blood in reactive arthritis. Disease-associated clones were reportedly significantly overrepresented in matched ankylosing spondylitis synovial fluid.

A single record per CDR3 protein comes from TCRdb applying MiXCR to the 5' RACE reads. The sample has 150,000 to 200,000 distinct CDR3 sequences; under 35% are singletons. This TCR came from a male donor with ankylosing spondylitis. Sequencing used synovial fluid, either unsorted or a sorted T cell fraction (not recorded which). The V and J genes are TRBV19 and TRBJ1-1, with D unclear. The CDR3 sequence is CASSIDGRSAEAFF. Written as DNA, the CDR3 is TGTGCCAGTAGTATTGATGGTAGGAGCGCTGAAGCTTTCTTT.